These T cell receptor beta chains were read from a single sample in a study of blood T cell repertoires in COVID-19. The data were produced by immunoSEQ multiplex PCR, yet TCRdb's version contains in-frame clones alone and is incomplete. The sample consists of hundreds of thousands of clones, approximately 86% of them appearing once. Sequenced input: PBMCs or T cells enriched from blood (not recorded which). These receptors came from a woman aged 50 to 65 with acute COVID-19. Each CDR3 is given without its conserved first and last residue. A D gene is named only where the DNA matches it firmly. Not every row has a clone size; where given, it reads once, few, many or a size class.

D,J,V,size,CDR3
.,TRBJ2-1,TRBV27,.,ASSFRTTGEGSYNEQF
.,TRBJ1-2,TRBV5-4,.,ASNRPGSNYGYT
TRBD1,TRBJ2-5,TRBV6-1,.,ASSENTGAGETQY
TRBD1,TRBJ2-7,TRBV28,.,ASSFYRGLSEQY
.,TRBJ2-7,TRBV5-3,.,ARSHLLGPYEQY
.,TRBJ2-7,TRBV11-2,.,ASSEMGSGTYEQY
.,TRBJ2-5,TRBV7-2,.,ASSPGAGAGQETQY
.,TRBJ1-2,TRBV7-9,.,ASSFISYGYT
TRBD2,TRBJ2-4,TRBV11-2,.,ASSLQTGTSGSRGNIQY
.,TRBJ1-5,TRBV23-1,.,ASSRQTSSPVNQPQH
.,TRBJ2-7,TRBV28,.,ASSLYQGSYEQY
TRBD1,TRBJ1-3,TRBV2,.,ASNPGQPHSGNTIY
.,TRBJ2-4,TRBV28,.,ASSPRRIDFSAPAGNIQY
TRBD1,TRBJ1-1,TRBV6-2/TRBV6-3,once,ASSYDRGKGNTEAF
.,TRBJ2-5,TRBV18,once,ASSPPHSQETQY
.,TRBJ1-3,TRBV7-3,.,ASSLHGSGNTIY
TRBD1,TRBJ1-1,TRBV27,.,ASSLDRGNTEAF
TRBD1,TRBJ1-5,TRBV28,.,ASSLTRDRVRNQPQH
.,TRBJ2-1,TRBV4-1,.,ASSQKLYANNEQF
.,TRBJ2-3,TRBV7-9,.,ASSPMTWGPDTQY
TRBD1,TRBJ1-1,TRBV27,.,ASMPDRGPGTEAF
TRBD1,TRBJ2-5,TRBV18,.,ASSFVTGTQETQY
.,TRBJ2-7,TRBV6-5,.,ASKGGVAYEQY
.,TRBJ2-5,TRBV5-1,.,ASSLAAVQETQY
.,TRBJ1-3,TRBV15,few,ATSRDRTGGNTIY
.,TRBJ1-2,TRBV7-9,.,ASSFGVNYGYT
TRBD2,TRBJ2-7,TRBV19,.,ASSMGREAQY
.,TRBJ2-1,TRBV11-2,.,ASSHQQDRYNEQF